This T cell receptor beta chain was obtained from a study of control samples from healthy donors and cancer patients. This CDR3 region has 16 residues. Germline CDR1 is SGHRS and CDR2 is YFSETQ. V was trimmed by 5 bases and J by 0 bases, leaving 18 bases between them. Repertoires were generated with immunoSEQ multiplex PCR, while TCRdb's copy carries only in-frame clones and drops some. This sample carries 100,000 to 150,000 clones, about 92% of them seen once, and the ten largest clones take about 0.6%. The receptor comes from an elderly man with head and neck cancer. Sequencing was performed on PBMCs. V usage is TRBV5-1 and J usage is TRBJ2-7; D might be TRBD2 (6 bases). CDR3 amino acids: CASSFTPGLSSYEQYF. In DNA, the CDR3 is TGCGCCAGCAGTTTCACTCCGGGACTTAGCTCCTACGAGCAGTACTTC.